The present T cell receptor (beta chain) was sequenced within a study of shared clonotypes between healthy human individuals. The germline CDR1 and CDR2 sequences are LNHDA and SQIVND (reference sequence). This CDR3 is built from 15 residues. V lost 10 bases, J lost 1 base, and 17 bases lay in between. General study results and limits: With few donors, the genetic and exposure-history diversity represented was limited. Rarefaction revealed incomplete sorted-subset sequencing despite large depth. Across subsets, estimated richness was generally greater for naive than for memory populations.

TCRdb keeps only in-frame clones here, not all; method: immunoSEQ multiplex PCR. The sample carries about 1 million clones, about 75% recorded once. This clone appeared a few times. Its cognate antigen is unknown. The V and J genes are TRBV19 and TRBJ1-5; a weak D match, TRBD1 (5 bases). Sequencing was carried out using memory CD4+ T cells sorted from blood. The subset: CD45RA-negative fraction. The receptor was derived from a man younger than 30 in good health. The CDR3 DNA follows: TGTGCCACCCAGAAGGGACCAGGGAGCAATCAGCCCCAGCATTTT. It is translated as CATQKGPGSNQPQHF.